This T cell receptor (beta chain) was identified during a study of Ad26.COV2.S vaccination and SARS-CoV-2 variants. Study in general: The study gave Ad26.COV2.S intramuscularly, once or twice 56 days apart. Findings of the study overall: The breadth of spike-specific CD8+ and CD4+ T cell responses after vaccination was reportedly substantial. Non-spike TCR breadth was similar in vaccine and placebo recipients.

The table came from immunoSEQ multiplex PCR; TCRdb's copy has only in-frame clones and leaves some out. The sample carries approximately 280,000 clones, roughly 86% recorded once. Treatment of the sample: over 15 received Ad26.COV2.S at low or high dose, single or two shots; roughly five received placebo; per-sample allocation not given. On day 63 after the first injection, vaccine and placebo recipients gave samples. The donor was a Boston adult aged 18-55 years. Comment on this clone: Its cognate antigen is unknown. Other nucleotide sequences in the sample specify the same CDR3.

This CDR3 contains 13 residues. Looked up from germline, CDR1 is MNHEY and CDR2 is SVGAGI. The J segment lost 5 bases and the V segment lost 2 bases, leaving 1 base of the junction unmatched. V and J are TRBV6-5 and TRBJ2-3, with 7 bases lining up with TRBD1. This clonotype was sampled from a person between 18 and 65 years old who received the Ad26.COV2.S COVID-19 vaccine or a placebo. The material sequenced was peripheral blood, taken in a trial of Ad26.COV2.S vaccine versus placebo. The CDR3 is CASSYAGGDTQYF. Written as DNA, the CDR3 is TGTGCCAGCAGTTACGCAGGGGGAGATACGCAGTATTTT.